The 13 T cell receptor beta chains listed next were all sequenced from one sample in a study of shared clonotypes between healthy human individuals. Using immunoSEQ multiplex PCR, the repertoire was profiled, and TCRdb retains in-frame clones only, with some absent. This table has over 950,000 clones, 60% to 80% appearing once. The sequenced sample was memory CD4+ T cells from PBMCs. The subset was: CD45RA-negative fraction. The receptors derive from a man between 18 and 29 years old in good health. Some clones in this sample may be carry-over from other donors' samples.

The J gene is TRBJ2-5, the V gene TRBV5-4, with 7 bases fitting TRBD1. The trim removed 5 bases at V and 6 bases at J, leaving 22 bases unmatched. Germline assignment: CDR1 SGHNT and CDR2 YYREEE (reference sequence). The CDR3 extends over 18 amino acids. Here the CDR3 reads CASRFGGQGVLRTQTQYF. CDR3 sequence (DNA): TGTGCCAGCAGATTTGGTGGTCAGGGGGTCTTGCGAACGCAGACCCAGTACTTC.

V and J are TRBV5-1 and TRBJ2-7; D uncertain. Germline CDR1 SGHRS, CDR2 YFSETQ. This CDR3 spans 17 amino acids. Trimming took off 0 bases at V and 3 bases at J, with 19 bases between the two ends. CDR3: CASSLAFVRTDVYEQYF. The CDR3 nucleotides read TGCGCCAGCAGCTTGGCCTTTGTCAGGACGGATGTCTACGAGCAGTACTTC.

CDR3 coding DNA: TGTGCCAGCAGCTTACTGGGCAGCTACAATGAGCAGTTCTTC. This encodes CASSLLGSYNEQFF. The V and J genes are TRBV7-2 and TRBJ2-1, with D uncertain. V lost 2 bases to trimming and J lost 3 bases, with 8 bases between them. CDR1 is SGHTA, CDR2 FQGNSA, per germline. This CDR3 contains 14 residues.

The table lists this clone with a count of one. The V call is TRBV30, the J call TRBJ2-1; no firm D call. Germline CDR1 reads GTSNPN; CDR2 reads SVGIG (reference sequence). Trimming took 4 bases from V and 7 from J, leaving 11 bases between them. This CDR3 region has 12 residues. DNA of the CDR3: TGTGCCTGGAACAGTCCAAGGAATGAGCAGTTCTTC. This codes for CAWNSPRNEQFF.

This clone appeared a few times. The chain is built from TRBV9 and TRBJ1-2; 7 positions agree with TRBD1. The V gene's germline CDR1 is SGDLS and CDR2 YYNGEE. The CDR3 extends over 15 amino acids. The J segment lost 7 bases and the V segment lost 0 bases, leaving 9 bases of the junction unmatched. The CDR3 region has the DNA TGTGCCAGCAGCGTAGGGGGGAACAGGGGCGCTGGCTACACCTTC. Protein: CASSVGGNRGAGYTF.

CDR3 nucleotide sequence: TGCGCCAGCAGCCAGGGTCTAGCGGGCGAGCCTCGGTACCAAGAGACCCAGTACTTC. Translating it yields CASSQGLAGEPRYQETQYF. The V call is TRBV4-1, the J call TRBJ2-5; 8 nucleotides align to TRBD2. The CDR3 length is 19 residues. Germline V lookup: CDR1 MGHRA, CDR2 YSYEKL. The junction had 15 bases not matched to a gene; V was cut back by 3 bases and J by 0 bases.

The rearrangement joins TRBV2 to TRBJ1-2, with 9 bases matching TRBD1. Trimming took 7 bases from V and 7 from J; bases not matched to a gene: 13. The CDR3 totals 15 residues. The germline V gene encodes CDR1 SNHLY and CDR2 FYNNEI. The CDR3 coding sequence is TGTGCCAGCACCTCGTTGGGACAGGGACAAACTGGCTACACCTTC. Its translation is CASTSLGQGQTGYTF.

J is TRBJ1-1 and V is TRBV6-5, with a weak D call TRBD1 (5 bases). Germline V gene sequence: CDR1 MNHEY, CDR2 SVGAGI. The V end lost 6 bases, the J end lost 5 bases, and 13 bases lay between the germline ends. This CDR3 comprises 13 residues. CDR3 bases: TGTGCCAGCAGGAATACTGGGGGGACTGAAGCTTTCTTT. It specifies CASRNTGGTEAFF.

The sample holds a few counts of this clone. CDR3 in amino acids: CASSQTVIRGVGNTIYF. The CDR3, as DNA: TGCGCCAGCAGCCAAACTGTGATCAGGGGAGTTGGAAACACCATATATTTT. The V and J genes are TRBV4-1 and TRBJ1-3, with D tentatively TRBD1 (6 bases). Germline CDR1 reads MGHRA; CDR2 reads YSYEKL. The V gene lost 2 bases and the J gene lost 3 bases, with 17 bases spanning the gap. The CDR3 spans 17 residues.

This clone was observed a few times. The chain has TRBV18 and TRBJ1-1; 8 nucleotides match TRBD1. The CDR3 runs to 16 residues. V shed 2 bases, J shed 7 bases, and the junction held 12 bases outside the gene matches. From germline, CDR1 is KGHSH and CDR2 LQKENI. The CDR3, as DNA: TGTGCCAGCTCACCATATCCCGGACAGGGAAGGGGTGAAGCTTTCTTT. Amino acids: CASSPYPGQGRGEAFF.

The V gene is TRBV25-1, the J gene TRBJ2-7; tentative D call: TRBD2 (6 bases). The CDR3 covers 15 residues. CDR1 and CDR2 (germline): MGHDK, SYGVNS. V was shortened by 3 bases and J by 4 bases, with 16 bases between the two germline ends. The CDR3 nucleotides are TGTGCCAGCAGTGAGCCGGGACTGACGGCATACGAGCAGTACTTC. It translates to CASSEPGLTAYEQYF.

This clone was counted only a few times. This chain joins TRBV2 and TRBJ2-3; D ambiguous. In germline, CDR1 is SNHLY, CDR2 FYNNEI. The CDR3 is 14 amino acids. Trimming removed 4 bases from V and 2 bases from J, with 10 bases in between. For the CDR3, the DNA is TGTGCCAGCAGTGCAGCGCACGCCACAGATACGCAGTATTTT. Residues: CASSAAHATDTQYF.

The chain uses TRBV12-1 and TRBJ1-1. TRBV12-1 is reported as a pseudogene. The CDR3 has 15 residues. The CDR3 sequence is CASSPSRAKNTEAFF. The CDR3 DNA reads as TGTGCCAGCAGCCCCAGCAGAGCGAAGAACACTGAAGCTTTCTTT.